Detailed here is one T cell receptor (beta chain). Its antigen is undetermined. The CDR3 is 14 residues long. The germline CDR1 and CDR2 sequences are MDHEN and SYDVKM. After removal of 2 bases from V and 5 bases from J, the junction contained 5 bases not matched to a gene. These data come from a study of T cell responses to AZD1222 COVID-19 vaccine. Study-wide results and caveats: An increase in Spike-specific TCR breadth and depth was observed after two AZD1222 doses. Among vaccine-associated CD4 TCRs, coverage spanned spike, with dominance at 160-218 and 743-854. At baseline, just a handful of AZD1222 recipients tested seropositive. In all cases, repertoires were sampled only after the peak T cell response.

Libraries were prepared by immunoSEQ multiplex PCR; TCRdb keeps only in-frame clonotypes and omits some of them. The sample contains 200,000 to 300,000 clones, approximately 93% of which appear only once. The V gene is TRBV28, the J gene TRBJ2-7; 8 bases map to TRBD1. This specimen was peripheral blood, taken on day 0 of AZD1222 vaccination. The origin of this receptor is an adult in good health. CDR3 loop: CASSLEQGDHEQYF. CDR3 sequence (DNA): TGTGCCAGCAGTTTAGAACAGGGGGACCACGAGCAGTACTTC.